What follows are 23 T cell receptor beta chains derived from one specimen sequenced in a study of identical twins. MiXCR, applied by TCRdb to the 5' RACE reads, yields one record per CDR3 protein. The sample yields around 490,000 distinct CDR3 sequences, approximately 14% seen once. These same data were also listed under a study on yellow fever vaccine responses in identical twins.

The source material was CD4+ T cells sorted from blood. The receptors were sampled from a woman between 18 and 29 years old in good health.

This clonotype was counted a few times. The chain combines TRBV6-1 with TRBJ2-3, with D hard to call. The CDR3 loop spans 15 amino acids. V dropped 2 bases and J dropped 0 bases, with 9 bases sitting between them. Germline values: CDR1 MNHNS, CDR2 SASEGT. This CDR3 reads CASSENGLSTDTQYF. CDR3 sequence (DNA): TGTGCCAGCAGTGAAAACGGGCTTAGCACAGATACGCAGTATTTT.

A few counts support this clonotype. This rearrangement joins TRBV3-1 to TRBJ2-3, with D uncertain. V was shortened by 1 base and J by 3 bases, with 5 bases between the two germline ends. This CDR3 has 13 amino acids. Germline V gene data show CDR1 as LGHDT and CDR2 as YNNKEL (reference sequence). Written as DNA, the CDR3 is TGTGCCAGCAGCCAAGTACTTACAGATACGCAGTATTTT. Translating it yields CASSQVLTDTQYF.

V usage is TRBV5-1 and J usage is TRBJ2-3; 7 bases match TRBD2. CDR1 and CDR2 from the germline V gene are SGHRS and YFSETQ. The CDR3 runs 18 residues. Trimming took 0 bases from V and 0 from J; bases not matched to a gene: 10. CDR3 residues: CASSLVPGGTSSTDTQYF. The CDR3 region has the DNA TGCGCCAGCAGCTTGGTTCCGGGAGGAACCTCTAGCACAGATACGCAGTATTTT.

CDR3 amino acids: CASSHPKGGVDTQYF. The CDR3 DNA reads TGTGCCAGCAGCCATCCGAAAGGCGGGGTAGATACGCAGTATTTT. J is TRBJ2-3 and V is TRBV11-2, with D perhaps matching TRBD2 (6 bases). This CDR3 contains 15 residues. V was trimmed by 5 bases and J by 5 bases, leaving 17 bases between them. From germline, CDR1 is SGHAT and CDR2 FQNNGV.

This clonotype came up a few times. V usage is TRBV6-2 or TRBV6-3 and J usage is TRBJ2-2; possible D gene TRBD2, 5 bases. The CDR3 totals 11 residues. Germline V gene sequence: CDR1 MNHEY, CDR2 SVGEGT. The ends were cut back, 7 bases at V and 10 bases at J, with 10 bases in the middle. The CDR3 DNA follows: TGTGCCAGCAAGGACTGGGAGGAGCTGTTTTTT. It codes for CASKDWEELFF.

This clonotype was seen a few times. The CDR3 reads CASSLRRGVASQETQYF. DNA of the CDR3: TGTGCCAGCAGTTTAAGGAGAGGGGTGGCGTCCCAAGAGACCCAGTACTTC. The rearrangement joins TRBV12-3 or TRBV12-4 to TRBJ2-5; D is possibly TRBD1 or TRBD2 (5 bases each). This CDR3 region has 17 residues. Trimming shortened V by 2 bases and J by 1 base, and 17 bases separated the two germline ends.

The chain recombines TRBV7-9 with TRBJ2-5; 10 positions agree with TRBD1. Germline V CDR1 and CDR2: SEHNR, FQNEAQ (reference sequence). The V and J ends lost 4 bases and 4 bases, in that order; junction bases with no gene match: 9. This CDR3 has 16 residues. The CDR3 DNA sequence: TGTGCCAGCAGCTGGCCGGGACAGGGGATTGGAGAGACCCAGTACTTC. Amino acid sequence: CASSWPGQGIGETQYF.

V gene TRBV4-1 combines with J gene TRBJ2-1; 7 bases map to TRBD2. The CDR3 has 16 residues. Germline values: CDR1 MGHRA, CDR2 YSYEKL. With V trimmed by 6 bases and J by 0 bases, 8 bases remained unmatched. CDR3 coding DNA: TGCGCCAGCAGTTCAACTCTAGCGGACTCCTACAATGAGCAGTTCTTC. Amino acids: CASSSTLADSYNEQFF.

The table lists this clonotype with a few counts. The chain carries TRBV18 and TRBJ2-7; D gene unclear. Between the trimmed V and J ends, which lost 3 bases and 5 bases, there was a span of 14 bases. The CDR3 loop spans 14 amino acids. Germline loops: CDR1 KGHSH, CDR2 LQKENI. The CDR3 is CASSPSVTTHEQYF. DNA of the CDR3: TGTGCCAGCTCACCCTCCGTAACCACCCACGAGCAGTACTTC. The variable domain in full, with the rest retrieved from reference TRBV18 and TRBJ2-7, is NAGVMQNPRHLVRRRGQEARLRCSPMKGHSHVYWYRQLPEEGLKFMVYLQKENIIDESGMPKERFSAEFPKEGPSILRIQQVVRGDSAAYFCASSPSVTTHEQYFGPGTRLTVT.

V is TRBV2 and J is TRBJ2-5, with no clear D. From germline, CDR1 is SNHLY and CDR2 FYNNEI. There are 13 residues in the CDR3. V lost 7 bases, J lost 1 base, and 10 bases lay in between. Here the CDR3 DNA reads TGTGCCAGCACTTTACAGCCCCAAGAGACCCAGTACTTC. Amino acid sequence: CASTLQPQETQYF.

This rearrangement joins TRBV7-3 to TRBJ2-7; TRBD2 matches at 11 bases. The CDR3 covers 16 residues. Per germline, CDR1 SGHTA and CDR2 FQGTGA. V was pared by 1 base and J by 3 bases, with 5 bases of the junction left unmatched. The CDR3 spells CASSLRPSGGIYEQYF. The CDR3 coding sequence is TGTGCCAGCAGCTTAAGACCTAGCGGGGGGATCTACGAGCAGTACTTC.

This clonotype showed up many times. V is TRBV5-1 and J is TRBJ2-1, with 12 bases that match TRBD2. The CDR3 has 15 residues. J gave up 8 bases and V 4 bases, and 7 bases lay outside the gene matches. Germline V lookup: CDR1 SGHRS, CDR2 YFSETQ. The CDR3 DNA reads as TGCGCCAGCAGCGTGGGATGGACTAGCGGGGATGAGCAGTTCTTC. Amino acid sequence: CASSVGWTSGDEQFF.

This sequence joins TRBV15 and TRBJ2-1; 8 nucleotides align to TRBD2. From germline, CDR1 is LNHNV and CDR2 YYDKDF (reference sequence). The CDR3 consists of 16 residues. Losses at the gene ends were 0 bases for V and 2 bases for J; bases not matched to a gene: 3. The CDR3 sequence is CATSRDRGRTYNEQFF. In DNA, the CDR3 is TGTGCCACCAGCAGAGATCGCGGGAGGACCTACAATGAGCAGTTCTTC.

The rearrangement joins TRBV12-3 or TRBV12-4 to TRBJ2-7, with 12 bases lining up with TRBD2. The CDR3 consists of 16 residues. The junction had 9 bases not matched to a gene; V was cut back by 5 bases and J by 4 bases. For the CDR3, the DNA is TGTGCCAGCAGTCCAGGACTAGCGGGAAAGGGTTACGAGCAGTACTTC. Translated: CASSPGLAGKGYEQYF.

This sequence joins TRBV7-6 and TRBJ2-5; D uncertain. V was shortened by 3 bases and J by 1 base, with 12 bases between the two germline ends. The CDR3 totals 15 residues. The germline V gene has CDR1 SGHVS and CDR2 FNYEAQ. In nucleotides, the CDR3 is TGTGCCAGCAGCTTGGACCCTACGGTCCAAGAGACCCAGTACTTC. This translates into CASSLDPTVQETQYF.

This clonotype was seen a few times. This chain joins TRBV7-8 and TRBJ2-5, with TRBD1 matching over 10 bases. CDR3 length equals 14 residues. With V trimmed by 5 bases and J by 4 bases, 4 bases remained unmatched. CDR1 and CDR2 (germline): SGHVS, FQNEAQ. Here the CDR3 reads CASSGRDRGETQYF. In DNA form, the CDR3 reads TGTGCCAGCAGCGGGAGGGACAGGGGAGAGACCCAGTACTTC.

This clonotype was picked up many times. The chain uses TRBV28 and TRBJ2-7; 7 positions match TRBD1. Losses at the gene ends were 8 bases for V and 2 bases for J; bases not matched to a gene: 9. Germline lookup yields CDR1 MDHEN and CDR2 SYDVKM. The CDR3 extends over 14 amino acids. CDR3 sequence: CASRRDRQPYEQYF. Here the CDR3 DNA reads TGTGCCAGCCGTCGGGACAGACAACCCTACGAGCAGTACTTC.

This clonotype was counted ten times or more. The gene calls are TRBV28 and TRBJ2-7, with 7 bases matching TRBD2. The CDR3 extends over 15 amino acids. Trimming removed 1 base from V and 0 bases from J; junction bases left unmatched: 3. CDR1 is MDHEN, CDR2 SYDVKM, per germline. DNA for the CDR3: TGTGCCAGCAGTTTATCGGGGGGAGGCTCCTACGAGCAGTACTTC. Translated: CASSLSGGGSYEQYF. The full variable domain, completed using reference TRBV28 and TRBJ2-7, is DVKVTQSSRYLVKRTGEKVFLECVQDMDHENMFWYRQDPGLGLRLIYFSYDVKMKEKGDIPEGYSVSREKKERFSLILESASTNQTSMYLCASSLSGGGSYEQYFGPGTRLTVT.

The chain recombines TRBV7-6 with TRBJ2-2, with D possibly matching TRBD2 (6 bases). Germline CDR1 SGHVS, CDR2 FNYEAQ. V lost 8 bases and J 6 bases, leaving 13 bases between the germline ends. This CDR3 region has 13 residues. CDR3 sequence (DNA): TGTGCCAGCGGACTAAGGTTGGCCGGGGAGCTGTTTTTT. It yields the protein CASGLRLAGELFF.

This clonotype came up a few times. This sequence joins TRBV2 and TRBJ2-5; weak D call: TRBD2 (5 bases). Per the germline V gene, CDR1 is SNHLY and CDR2 is FYNNEI. V was cut by 7 bases and J by 2 bases, with 11 bases left in between. The CDR3 is 13 amino acids. CDR3 nucleotides: TGTGCCAGCAAGGCGGGCGGGCAAGAGACCCAGTACTTC. Its protein product is CASKAGGQETQYF.

The CDR3 DNA is TGTGCCAGCAGTTTATCGGCAGGGTATAATGAAAAACTGTTTTTT. Translation gives CASSLSAGYNEKLFF. The V gene is TRBV12-3 or TRBV12-4, the J gene TRBJ1-4; TRBD1 is a possible D gene (5 bases). V lost 2 bases to trimming and J lost 4 bases, with 11 bases between them. The CDR3 loop spans 15 amino acids.

This clonotype is a singleton in its sample. This chain connects TRBV3-1 to TRBJ2-5; a possible D gene is TRBD2 (6 bases). Germline V lookup: CDR1 LGHDT, CDR2 YNNKEL (reference sequence). CDR3 length equals 14 residues. The ends were cut back, 1 base at V and 4 bases at J, with 10 bases in the middle. The CDR3, as DNA: TGTGCCAGCAGCCAAGGGGTGGGACTAGAGACCCAGTACTTC. The encoded protein is CASSQGVGLETQYF.

This clonotype was observed a handful of times. The V and J genes are TRBV24-1 and TRBJ2-1; unclear D gene. This CDR3 contains 14 residues. From germline, CDR1 is KGHDR and CDR2 SFDVKD. Trimming left V 4 bases short and J 6 bases short, with 12 bases between. The CDR3 nucleotides are TGTGCCACCAGTGACTCGACTCGAAGCAATGAGCAGTTCTTC. Residues: CATSDSTRSNEQFF.